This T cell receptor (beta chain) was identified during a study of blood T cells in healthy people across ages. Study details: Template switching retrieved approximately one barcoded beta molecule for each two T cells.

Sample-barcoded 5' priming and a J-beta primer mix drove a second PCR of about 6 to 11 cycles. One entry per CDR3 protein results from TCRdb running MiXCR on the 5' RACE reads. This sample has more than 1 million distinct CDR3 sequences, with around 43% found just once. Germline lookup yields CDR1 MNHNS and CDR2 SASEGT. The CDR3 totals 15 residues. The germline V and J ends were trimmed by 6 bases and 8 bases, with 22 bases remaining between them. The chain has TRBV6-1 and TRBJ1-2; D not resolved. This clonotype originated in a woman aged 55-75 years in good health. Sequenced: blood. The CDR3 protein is CASRPLPFDGSGYTF. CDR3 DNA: TGTGCCAGCAGACCTCTCCCCTTCGACGGTTCCGGCTACACCTTC.